This TCR beta chain was identified in a study of Ad26.COV2.S vaccination and SARS-CoV-2 variants. Regarding the study as a whole: Breadth measured for non-spike TCRs was similar across vaccine and placebo recipients. Possibly, TCR breadth and depth analyses underestimated total T cell responses.

Generated by immunoSEQ multiplex PCR, the TCRdb table keeps only in-frame clones and is missing some. The sample records roughly 300,000 clones, roughly nine tenths being singletons. Regarding this clone: The antigen is not known.

Trimming took 4 bases from V and 1 from J, leaving 10 bases between them. CDR3 size: 13 residues. The germline CDR1 and CDR2 sequences are GTSNPN and SVGIG (reference sequence). Regarding treatment: 19 received Ad26.COV2.S at low or high dose, single or two shots; about 5 received placebo; per-sample allocation not given. Day 63 after the first injection of vaccine or placebo was the sampling time. In Boston, an adult donor aged 18-55 years took part. The gene calls are TRBV30 and TRBJ1-1, with D possibly TRBD1 on 5 matching bases. The sequence came from a person aged 18-60 years who received the Ad26.COV2.S COVID-19 vaccine or a placebo. Sequences were derived from peripheral blood, sampled in a trial of Ad26.COV2.S vaccine versus placebo. The DNA of the CDR3 is TGTGCCTGGACAGGGCAGCCGAACACTGAAGCTTTCTTT. Amino acid sequence: CAWTGQPNTEAFF.